This is a list of T cell receptor beta chains from one sample in a study of PD-1 blockade in classical Hodgkin lymphoma. The data were produced by immunoSEQ multiplex PCR, yet TCRdb's version contains in-frame clones alone and is incomplete. The table shows about 110,000 clones, with about nine tenths occurring only once. This sample comprised peripheral blood mononuclear cells (PBMCs), obtained before the second cycle of nivolumab. All receptors derive from a human donor with classical Hodgkin lymphoma. CDR3s include the opening cysteine and the closing phenylalanine or tryptophan. The order of the fields is V gene, J gene, clone size, CDR3 protein. The size field is filled for only some rows; it gives once, few, many or a size class.

>TRBV21-1|TRBJ2-1|-
CASSKVWREGRQFF
>TRBV11-2|TRBJ2-7|-
CASSLALTGGEQYF
>TRBV5-6|TRBJ1-2|-
CASSLRTGRGYTF
>TRBV29-1|TRBJ2-5|-
CSVLGEVAETQYF
>TRBV5-1|TRBJ2-2|-
CASSGVYNIANTGELFF
>TRBV29-1|TRBJ2-7|-
CSVVGHFGNEQYF
>TRBV9|TRBJ2-2|-
CASRPPDGANTGELFF
>TRBV28|TRBJ1-5|-
CASRRQGNNQPQHF
>TRBV25-1|TRBJ1-1|-
CASSEWGHTEAFF
>TRBV7-9|TRBJ2-2|-
CASSLSEGSFGELFF
>TRBV7-2|TRBJ2-3|-
CASSLVRGGTDTQYF
>TRBV4-3|TRBJ2-1|-
CASSQDMSDEQFF
>TRBV11-2|TRBJ2-3|few
CASSSTDTQYF
>TRBV19|TRBJ2-7|-
CASSISGDPYEQYF
>TRBV28|TRBJ2-1|-
CASSLLAGAGNEQFF
>TRBV6-5|TRBJ2-7|-
CASRRSYEQYF
>TRBV28|TRBJ1-5|-
CASSLAGQPQHF
>TRBV11-2|TRBJ2-1|once
CASRIWWDRVNEQFF
>TRBV6-1|TRBJ1-1|-
CASSGVVGRLENEAFF
>TRBV7-2|TRBJ1-2|-
CASSLSGKDYGYTF
>TRBV10-3|TRBJ2-3|-
CAISGRDTDTQYF
>TRBV19|TRBJ1-2|-
CASSIILANYGYTF
>TRBV27|TRBJ2-2|-
CASSQTSVITGELFF
>TRBV5-4|TRBJ2-2|-
CVVAGVGAGELFF
>TRBV2|TRBJ2-7|-
CASSVGLYEQYF
>TRBV6-5|TRBJ2-2|-
CASRETGETGELFF
>TRBV7-9|TRBJ2-5|-
CASSLVGTVGETQYF
>TRBV28|TRBJ2-2|-
CASTDPRNTGELFF
>TRBV5-1|TRBJ2-5|-
CASSFPGTSGKYQETQYF
>TRBV4-1|TRBJ2-7|-
CASSQGPGTSAYEQYF
>TRBV28|TRBJ2-7|-
CASSARGAGAYEQYF
>TRBV27|TRBJ1-2|-
CASSFWDRDAVVYGYTF
>TRBV11-2|TRBJ2-3|-
CASSFNSGRAQRHF
>TRBV7-9|TRBJ2-3|-
CASSRGTVSTDTQYF
>TRBV6-4|TRBJ2-4|-
CASSDLRLAGGSLAKNIQYF
>TRBV7-9|TRBJ2-7|-
CASSLGAGRAYEQYF
>TRBV19|TRBJ2-7|-
CASSIGAGQGGPYEQYF
>TRBV4-3|TRBJ2-7|-
CASSQEGRGSSYEQYF
>TRBV29-1|TRBJ2-3|-
CSVDFFSTGSTDTQYF
>TRBV2|TRBJ1-4|-
CASSEIRGTGRELFF
>TRBV4-1|TRBJ2-1|once
CASSPQGGNNEQFF
>TRBV28|TRBJ2-6|-
CASSLVGQGNGANVLTF
>TRBV30|TRBJ2-6|once
CAWDRGFSGANVLTF
>TRBV5-6|TRBJ2-5|-
CASSPWRGQETQYF
>TRBV7-2|TRBJ2-1|-
CASSSSLTSGRRFEQFF
>TRBV19|TRBJ2-1|-
CASNSAGSSYNEQFF
>TRBV4-3|TRBJ2-1|-
CASSPRESYNEQFF
>TRBV19|TRBJ1-4|-
CASSHAGAWEKLFF
>TRBV10-3|TRBJ2-3|-
CAVNSVGTDTQYF
>TRBV5-1|TRBJ1-1|-
CARPNKGGAITEAFF
>TRBV18|TRBJ2-7|-
CASSPQTGYEQYF
>TRBV11-2|TRBJ2-1|-
CASSLQQNPANEQFF
>TRBV19|TRBJ1-4|-
CASSINRGGEKLFF
>TRBV28|TRBJ2-7|few
CASSSGQGTWF
>TRBV19|TRBJ1-1|-
CASVVGRGNTEAFF